This T cell receptor (beta chain) stems from a study of T cells after yellow fever vaccination (dated by TCRdb to between 2019 and 2020). About the investigation overall: The SMART-Seq v4 Ultra Low Input RNA kit was used to prepare libraries from fractions with low cell numbers. To track T-cell clones before and after primary and booster YFV17D yellow fever vaccination, bulk TCR alpha and beta repertoires were sequenced longitudinally. Two healthy male donors, one aged 18 to 30 and one aged 30 to 40 years, made up the cohort. Bulk PBMC replicates and cell subsets were isolated from blood drawn at multiple timepoints before and after both primary and secondary immunization. What the authors observed across the whole study: The study included only two donors, which limits how far the findings can be generalized. Because abundant contaminating clonotypes from the bulk population could be contained in FACS-sorted repertoires, computational filtering was required. Most clones expanded after primary vaccination (around 97% of CD4 and 88% of CD8) were re-detected after the booster, suggesting that broad memory maintenance occurred. A small fraction of clonotypes appeared in both the CD4 and CD8 compartments, likely as a result of convergent recombination. Compared with the primary T-cell response, the secondary T-cell response was faster but weaker, reaching its peak on day 5 rather than on day 15.

What this sample's treatment or condition label stands for: live attenuated yellow fever vaccine strain. PBMCs were isolated from peripheral blood using a standard Ficoll-Paque protocol. CD4 and CD8 T-cell fractions were isolated with Dynabeads CD4 and CD8 positive selection kits. RNA was extracted with TriZol from bulk PBMCs, CD4 and CD8 fractions, and dextramer-positive and dextramer-negative fractions. This clonotype has at least ten counts. The clone's antigen remains unknown. No per-base quality is available; no much larger clone lies one base away. TCR cDNA was made using 5'RACE template switching, a step that added a universal primer site and unique molecular identifiers. cDNA synthesis was primed from both the TCR alpha and TCR beta constant segments. Libraries were amplified in two PCR steps, with sample barcodes and sequencing adapters added in the second step. Sequencing of libraries was performed on Illumina HiSeq 2500 (2x100 bp) or NovaSeq (2x150 bp). The published analysis was carried out like this. Reads were demultiplexed and collapsed into UMI consensus sequences with MIGEC, and V(D)J alignment was performed with MiXCR. Using edgeR on replicate PBMC samples, clonotypes were called vaccine-responding if FDR was below 0.01 and the log2 fold change was above 5 up to day 15. Bulk clonotypes were assigned CD4 or CD8 identity according to which sequenced CD4 or CD8 repertoire held them at higher abundance. TCRdb reprocessing: public reads trimmed at Q25 with fastp, clones called with MiXCR, in-frame beta chains kept. Records with the same CDR3 protein are collapsed into one entry carrying the most frequent genes and DNA. Here the V and J calls rest on TCRdb's processing, not on the authors' analysis. The sample profile shows approximately 120,000 distinct CDR3 sequences; 6.5% to 8% of them were found once. Of the sample, roughly 2.6% is held by the ten largest clones.

Sequencing used CD4+ T cells sorted from PBMCs, obtained less than 11 days after the first yellow fever vaccination. The TCR sequence derives from a man aged 18 to 29 who received the YFV17D yellow fever vaccine.

CDR3 reads: CASCSSGTGGYNEQFF. Here is the DNA: TGCGCCAGCTGCTCGTCCGGGACAGGGGGCTACAATGAGCAGTTCTTC. Recombination linked TRBV5-1 to TRBJ2-1; 11 of the junction bases match TRBD1. Inclusive of the bounding cysteine and phenylalanine, the CDR3 is 16 residues long. The sequence is cut down to CDR3 DNA, 48 bases in frame from base 1. Trimming accounts for 7 bases at V and 3 bases at J, while the number of junction bases matched to no gene is 9. For CDR1 and CDR2, the germline V gene lists SGHRS and YFSETQ. The full variable domain, with segments outside the CDR3 supplied by the reference TRBV5-1 and TRBJ2-1 proteins, appears as KAGVTQTPRYLIKTRGQQVTLSCSPISGHRSVSWYQQTPGQGLQFLFEYFSETQRNKGNFPGRFSGRQFSNSRSEMNVSTLELGDSALYLCASCSSGTGGYNEQFFGPGTRLTVL.